The source of this T cell receptor beta chain is a study of T-cell memory formation after mild COVID-19. Background on the study: TCR clustering was largely donor specific.

Study outcomes and limitations: Still unconfirmed is whether the second-wave clones peaking on day 37 recognized SARS-CoV-2.

TCRdb itself ran the 5' RACE reads through MiXCR, one entry per CDR3 protein. The sample has roughly 250,000 distinct CDR3 sequences, roughly 17% seen once. Only a few counts were recorded for this clonotype. As yet, its antigen is unknown. The germline CDR1 and CDR2 sequences are SGHTA and FQGNSA. The CDR3 consists of 15 residues. Trimming left V 5 bases short and J 4 bases short, with 17 bases between. The source of this sequence is a man aged 18 to 30 who had mild COVID-19 (a few samples of this study predate the infection). Cell type and time point are not known. V is TRBV7-2 and J is TRBJ2-5; tentatively, D is TRBD1 or TRBD2 (6 bases each). Sequenced material: PBMCs or a T cell subset sorted from them (not recorded which). The CDR3 spells CASSPTGGLSETQYF. CDR3 bases: TGTGCCAGCAGCCCGACAGGAGGGTTGTCAGAGACCCAGTACTTC.